These T cell receptor beta chains were read from a single sample in a study of cytomegalovirus exposure and HLA in healthy donors. TCRdb keeps only in-frame clones here, not all; method: immunoSEQ multiplex PCR. The sample shows some 210,000 clones, 77% of them seen only once. Sequencing input: PBMCs. These receptor sequences come from a woman under 40 in good health and CMV-seropositive. Each CDR3 is given without its conserved first and last residue. D genes are given only for firm matches. Not all rows give a size; the values are once, few, many and, for expanded clones, a class.

J gene | V gene | clone size | D gene | CDR3 length | CDR3 protein
TRBJ2-7 | TRBV18 | - | TRBD1 | 10 | ASSLDRDEQY
TRBJ2-7 | TRBV20-1 | - | - | 9 | SARNSYEQY
TRBJ1-6 | TRBV7-2 | - | TRBD1 | 10 | ASSYRGSPLH
TRBJ2-3 | TRBV4-3 | once | TRBD1 | 15 | ASSQRTDRGNTDTQY
TRBJ1-5 | TRBV6-1 | - | - | 12 | ASSERGGNQPQH
TRBJ2-1 | TRBV2 | - | TRBD2 | 13 | ASSDATSGRSGQF
TRBJ1-1 | TRBV5-6 | - | - | 9 | ASSWGAEAF
TRBJ1-5 | TRBV19 | - | - | 12 | ASSLQGSNQPQH
TRBJ2-3 | TRBV29-1 | few | - | 9 | SVERTVTQY
TRBJ1-6 | TRBV11-2 | - | - | 13 | ASSSRGGGISPLH
TRBJ1-2 | TRBV30 | - | - | 11 | AWSAGANYGYT
TRBJ2-7 | TRBV19 | - | - | 14 | ASSIQASQGGYEQY
TRBJ2-4 | TRBV4-1 | - | - | 12 | ASSQADSPRIQY
TRBJ1-1 | TRBV13 | - | TRBD1 | 12 | ASSPDRGNTEAF
TRBJ1-5 | TRBV6-6 | - | - | 11 | ASRLQGNQPQH
TRBJ2-7 | TRBV19 | - | TRBD1 | 14 | ASSAPLGTGLRERY
TRBJ2-5 | TRBV5-4 | - | - | 10 | ASSSGGETQY
TRBJ2-7 | TRBV28 | - | TRBD2 | 12 | ASISGTSIYEQY
TRBJ2-7 | TRBV7-3 | - | - | 12 | ASSPSRGTYEQY
TRBJ1-6 | TRBV19 | - | TRBD1 | 13 | ASSILGQGNSPLH
TRBJ2-1 | TRBV29-1 | few | TRBD1 | 12 | SVYGTGDYNEQF
- | TRBV2 | - | TRBD1 | 10 | ASRQGDHEQY
TRBJ1-5 | TRBV2 | - | TRBD1 | 13 | ASRTGQGFNQPQH
TRBJ2-1 | TRBV7-2 | - | TRBD2 | 15 | ASSRGLAGLRGNEQF
TRBJ2-3 | TRBV10-2 | - | - | 11 | ASSELSWGPQY